This T cell receptor beta chain was sequenced for a study of beta chain features in type 1 diabetes. Across the whole study: Taken together, all samples contributed fewer than 110 million examined sorted cells.

Every bit of the isolated RNA underwent reverse transcription, so sequencing read expressed TCRB transcripts. Here immunoSEQ multiplex PCR was the method, and the copy in TCRdb shows in-frame clones only, minus some. There are 400,000 to 600,000 clones in the sample; about 30% occur only once, and 0.065% lies in the top ten. The CDR3 contains 13 residues. Trimming stripped 4 bases from V and 9 bases from J, with 16 bases between. The germline V gene has CDR1 GTSNPN and CDR2 SVGIG (reference sequence). This clone was picked up a small number of times. The sample consisted of naive CD4+ T cells from blood. The sequence was obtained from a man in his late teens or twenties in good health. This rearrangement joins TRBV30 to TRBJ2-1; tentatively, D is TRBD1 or TRBD2 (5 bases each). CDR3 coding DNA: TGTGCCTGGAAATGGGGTGTTGGGACTGAGCAGTTCTTC. This encodes CAWKWGVGTEQFF.